The entry below describes one T cell receptor (beta chain). Its antigen is not known. Deletions cut 5 bases from V and 4 bases from J, with 9 bases between. The CDR3 loop spans 12 amino acids. Looked up from germline, CDR1 is MNHEY and CDR2 is SVGAGI. This sample was taken from a study of cytomegalovirus exposure and HLA in healthy donors. Points from the study as a whole: Clusters of TCRs from the first cohort tended to co-occur in the 100 to 150 validation repertoires (as a later analysis found).

Method: immunoSEQ multiplex PCR; TCRdb's copy keeps in-frame clones and lacks some. The table records 250,000 to 400,000 clones, 70% to 90% of them present only once. The receptor's source is a man between 25 and 39 years old in good health and CMV-seronegative. The specimen sequenced was PBMCs. The gene calls are TRBV6-5 and TRBJ2-7; D is unresolved. The CDR3 sequence is CASSPPSYEQYF. The CDR3 region has the DNA TGTGCCAGCAGTCCCCCTAGTTACGAGCAGTACTTC.